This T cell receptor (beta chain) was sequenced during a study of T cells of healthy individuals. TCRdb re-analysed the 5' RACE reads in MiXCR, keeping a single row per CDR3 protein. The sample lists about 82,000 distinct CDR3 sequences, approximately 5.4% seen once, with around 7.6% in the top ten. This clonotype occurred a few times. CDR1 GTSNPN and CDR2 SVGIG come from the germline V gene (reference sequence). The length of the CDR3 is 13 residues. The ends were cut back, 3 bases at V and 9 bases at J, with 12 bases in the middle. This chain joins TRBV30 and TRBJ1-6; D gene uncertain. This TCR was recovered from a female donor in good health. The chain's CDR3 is CAWRPNSGSPLHF. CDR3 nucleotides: TGTGCCTGGAGACCGAACTCAGGTTCACCCCTCCACTTT.